This is a list of T cell receptor beta chains from one sample in a study of CD8+ T cells in alopecia areata. Measured with immunoSEQ multiplex PCR; TCRdb has only the in-frame clones, and not every one. The table lists hundreds of thousands of clones, over 45% of them singletons, with about 0.89% in the top ten. Sample: CD4+ T cells sorted from blood, taken around week 54, from a patient treated with tofacitinib. The source of these receptors is a human donor with alopecia areata. Each CDR3 is given with its conserved first and last residue. A D gene is named only where the DNA matches it firmly. Expanded clones are given a class, and other clones once, few, many or no size at all.

d_call j_call clone_size v_call cdr3_nt cdr3_aa
NA TRBJ2-1 NA TRBV14 TGTGCCAGCAGCCGCGGGTATGAGCAGTTCTTC CASSRGYEQFF
NA TRBJ2-1 few TRBV14 TGTGCCAGCAGCCCGAGGGGTTCGTGGGGCAATGAGCAGTTCTTC CASSPRGSWGNEQFF
NA TRBJ2-3 few TRBV5-1 TGCGCCAGCAGCGGGACGGGTAGCACAGATACGCAGTATTTT CASSGTGSTDTQYF
NA TRBJ2-1 NA TRBV10-3 TGTGCCATCAGCCCTCGAGCTCGGGGCCAGGATGAGCAGTTCTTC CAISPRARGQDEQFF
NA TRBJ2-5 NA TRBV19 TGTGCCAGTAGTATGACAGGCGGGGAGACCCAGTACTTC CASSMTGGETQYF
NA TRBJ2-3 few TRBV29-1 TGCAGCGTTGAAGGGGGGCGGGGCACAGATACGCAGTATTTT CSVEGGRGTDTQYF
NA TRBJ1-6 NA TRBV7-2 TGTGCCAGCAGCTTAGGACAGGTTGGTTCACCCCTCCACTTT CASSLGQVGSPLHF
NA TRBJ2-1 NA TRBV18 TGTGCCAGCTCACCACGACGACTAGAAAATGAGCAGTTCTTC CASSPRRLENEQFF
TRBD1 TRBJ1-2 NA TRBV30 TGTGCCTGGGTGGCCCTAGGACAGGGAGGCTACACCTTC CAWVALGQGGYTF
NA TRBJ2-5 NA TRBV11-2 TGTGCCAGCAGCTTAAGTGAGACCCAGTACTTC CASSLSETQYF
NA TRBJ1-6 NA TRBV7-6 TGTGCCAGCAGCCCGGGCGTTTGGGATTCACCCCTCCACTTT CASSPGVWDSPLHF
TRBD1 TRBJ1-6 few TRBV6-6 TGTGCCAGCAGTAAGGACAGGGGATTACCACCCCTCCACTTT CASSKDRGLPPLHF
NA TRBJ2-7 NA TRBV27 TGTGCCAGCAGTTTATCCCCAGTGTCACCCCTATACGAGCAGTACTTC CASSLSPVSPLYEQYF
NA TRBJ1-5 NA TRBV11-2 TGTGCCAGCAGCTTAGTGACCGATCAGCCCCAGCATTTT CASSLVTDQPQHF
NA TRBJ2-6 NA TRBV5-1 TGCGCCAGCAGCTCTCCGACAGGAGCGCGCTCTGGGGCCAACGTCCTGACTTTC CASSSPTGARSGANVLTF
TRBD1 TRBJ2-5 NA TRBV11-2 TGTGCCAGCAGCGACAGGGGGCTGGAGACCCAGTACTTC CASSDRGLETQYF
NA TRBJ2-3 few TRBV10-3 TGTGCCATCAACTCCGGGACCGGCACAGATACGCAGTATTTT CAINSGTGTDTQYF
NA TRBJ1-2 NA TRBV29-1 TGCAGCGTTGATCAGTGGACCTATGGCTACACCTTC CSVDQWTYGYTF
NA TRBJ2-7 NA TRBV30 TGTGCCTGGAGCCCTGGGACGAAATACGAGCAGTACTTC CAWSPGTKYEQYF
NA TRBJ2-7 few TRBV7-9 TGTGCCAGCAGCCTAGCTCAGGGCACCTACGAGCAGTACTTC CASSLAQGTYEQYF
NA TRBJ2-1 few TRBV19 TGTGCCAGTAGTATAGTGAGGGGTCTGGATGAGCAGTTCTTC CASSIVRGLDEQFF
NA TRBJ2-3 few TRBV29-1 TGCAGCGGGGGTGTCTCAGGTAGCGGTGTCCTGTATTTT CSGGVSGSGVLYF
NA TRBJ2-2 NA TRBV29-1 TGCAGCGTTGTGAACACCGGGGAGCTGTTTTTT CSVVNTGELFF
NA TRBJ1-1 NA TRBV30 TGTGCCTGGACCTTGGGTGGAGACACTGAAGCTTTCTTT CAWTLGGDTEAFF
NA TRBJ1-1 few TRBV10-3 TGTGCCATCAGAGATACGGGAGCAGAAGCTTTCTTT CAIRDTGAEAFF
TRBD1 TRBJ2-5 few TRBV4-3 TGCGCCAGCAGCTCCGGAACAGGGGGTAGGGAGACCCAGTACTTC CASSSGTGGRETQYF
NA TRBJ2-5 few TRBV10-3 TGTGCCATCAGTGCACAGGGTGACCAAGAGACCCAGTACTTC CAISAQGDQETQYF
NA TRBJ2-1 few TRBV7-9 TGTGCCAGCAGCCCCTCGAGAGTTTACAATGAGCAGTTCTTC CASSPSRVYNEQFF
TRBD1 TRBJ1-2 NA TRBV6-5 TGTGCCAGCAGTTACCGGGACAGATATCGTGGCTACACCTTC CASSYRDRYRGYTF
NA TRBJ2-2 few TRBV4-2 TGTGCCAGCAGCCAAGATCACCAGAGTGGAGCAACCGGGGAGCTGTTTTTT CASSQDHQSGATGELFF
TRBD2 TRBJ2-3 few TRBV6-5 TGTGCCAGCAGTGGACTAGCGGGGGGGCCTGTTACGCAGTATTTT CASSGLAGGPVTQYF
NA TRBJ1-2 few TRBV9 TGTGCCAGCAGCGTAGATGACCATCCGGGCTATGGCTACACCTTC CASSVDDHPGYGYTF
NA TRBJ2-5 NA TRBV30 TGTGCCTGGACGACTTTGGAGACCCAGTACTTC CAWTTLETQYF
NA TRBJ2-4 NA TRBV30 TGTGCCTGGAGTGGATCGCGTTACATTCAGTACTTC CAWSGSRYIQYF
NA TRBJ1-5 NA TRBV30 TGTGCCTGGAGCGGGAGGGGAAGCAATCAGCCCCAGCATTTT CAWSGRGSNQPQHF
NA TRBJ1-1 NA TRBV15 TGTGCCACCAGCAGAGACATTAGAGTTTCGGGTGAAGCTTTCTTT CATSRDIRVSGEAFF
TRBD1 TRBJ1-6 NA TRBV15 TGTGCCACCAGCAGAGATAAAGGGACAGGCGCTTCACCCCTCCACTTT CATSRDKGTGASPLHF
TRBD1 TRBJ2-2 NA TRBV29-1 TGCAGCGTTGAAGATGATCCGCGGACAGGGGGCGACACCGGGGAGCTGTTTTTT CSVEDDPRTGGDTGELFF
NA TRBJ2-5 NA TRBV4-2 TGTGCCAGCAGCCATCCTACCGGGCCCTCGGAGACCCAGTACTTC CASSHPTGPSETQYF
NA TRBJ2-6 few TRBV5-1 TGCGCCAGCAGCCCGACAACCTGGGGTGGGGCCAACGTCCTGACTTTC CASSPTTWGGANVLTF
TRBD1 TRBJ1-1 NA TRBV19 TGTGCCAGTAATTGGCCAGGGGGCTCGAGGACTGAAGCTTTCTTT CASNWPGGSRTEAFF
NA TRBJ2-6 NA TRBV1 TGCACCAGCAGCCAAGTTGAGGCAGCTGGGGCCAACGTCCTGACTTTC CTSSQVEAAGANVLTF
TRBD1 TRBJ1-1 few TRBV30 TGTGCCTGGGCGGGACAGTTGAACACTGAAGCTTTCTTT CAWAGQLNTEAFF
NA TRBJ1-2 few TRBV19 TGTGCCAGTAGTATGGGAGTCGGCGGCTACACCTTC CASSMGVGGYTF
NA TRBJ2-3 NA TRBV10-3 TGTGCCATCAGTGTAGACCCGTACGGGACAGATACGCAGTATTTT CAISVDPYGTDTQYF
TRBD1 TRBJ1-1 NA TRBV5-1 TGCGCCAGCAGCTTCGGACAGGGGAACACTGAAGCTTTCTTT CASSFGQGNTEAFF
TRBD1 TRBJ1-1 NA TRBV4-2 TGTGCCAGCAGCCCACCGGGGACAGGGTACACTGAAGCTTTCTTT CASSPPGTGYTEAFF
TRBD1 TRBJ1-2 NA TRBV7-9 TGTGCCAGCAGCGTCCGGGACAGGGATGGCTACACCTTC CASSVRDRDGYTF
TRBD1 TRBJ1-6 many TRBV18 TGTGCCAGCTCACTAATCGGAATGACAGGGATAGGGGATTCACCCCTCCACTTT CASSLIGMTGIGDSPLHF
NA TRBJ1-1 NA TRBV29-1 TGCAGCGTAAAGCTCAATGAAGCTTTCTTT CSVKLNEAFF
NA TRBJ2-7 medium-sized TRBV28 TGTGCCAGCGGACGGAACTCCTACGAGCAGTACTTC CASGRNSYEQYF
NA TRBJ1-5 few TRBV30 TGTGCCTGGGAACAGGGTGCCGGGCCCCAGCATTTT CAWEQGAGPQHF
NA TRBJ2-2 NA TRBV30 TGTGCCTGGAGTGTCTGGGCCCTAAACACCGGGGAGCTGTTTTTT CAWSVWALNTGELFF
TRBD2 TRBJ2-3 NA TRBV13 TGTGCCAGCAGCTTTTCACTAGCGGGGGTCCCTAGCACAGATACGCAGTATTTT CASSFSLAGVPSTDTQYF
NA TRBJ1-2 once TRBV6-5 TGTGCCAGCAGCGGGTGGGGGGAAAAGTATGGCTACACCTTC CASSGWGEKYGYTF
TRBD1 TRBJ2-7 NA TRBV6-5 TGTGCCAGCAGTCAGACAGGGAGAAGCGAGCAGTACTTC CASSQTGRSEQYF
NA TRBJ1-5 NA TRBV18 TGTGCCAGCTCATCTGACCGTAATCAGCCCCAGCATTTT CASSSDRNQPQHF
NA TRBJ2-1 NA TRBV25-1 TGTGCCAGCAGCGGACTCCCCTACAATGAGCAGTTCTTC CASSGLPYNEQFF
NA TRBJ1-1 once TRBV15 TGTGCCACCAGCAGAGAGTGGGACTTGAACACTGAAGCTTTCTTT CATSREWDLNTEAFF
NA TRBJ1-2 once TRBV27 TGTGCCAGCAGTTTCGGACAGAACTATGGCTACACCTTC CASSFGQNYGYTF